Shown below are 24 T cell receptor beta chains from a single sample sequenced in a study of T cell responses to AZD1222 COVID-19 vaccine. Produced via immunoSEQ multiplex PCR; TCRdb's table is partial and in-frame only. The data hold 150,000 to 200,000 clones, with about 92% observed a single time. Sequencing used peripheral blood, obtained on day 0 of AZD1222 vaccination. The source of these receptors is an adult in good health.

The J gene is TRBJ1-2, the V gene TRBV7-2, with D tentatively TRBD1 (5 bases). CDR3 length: 15 amino acids. V shed 1 base and J shed 3 bases, with 12 bases lying between them. Germline V gene lookup returns CDR1 SGHTA and CDR2 FQGNSA. Written as DNA, the CDR3 is TGTGCCAGCAGCTTAGGATTGGCAGGGTACTATGGCTACACCTTC. This sequence encodes CASSLGLAGYYGYTF.

This clone occurred once. The chain employs TRBV3-1 (or the pseudogene TRBV3-2) and TRBJ2-7; tentative D call: TRBD2 (6 bases). CDR1 is LGHDT, CDR2 YNNKEL, per germline (reference sequence). The V end was cut by 1 base, the J end by 6 bases, with 19 bases between. This CDR3 region has 16 residues. CDR3 region: CASSQVFRLGSGEQYF. DNA of the CDR3: TGTGCCAGCAGCCAAGTATTTCGACTAGGATCTGGCGAGCAGTACTTC.

The chain has TRBV5-1 and TRBJ2-1; 7 bases match TRBD2. Germline-derived CDR1 and CDR2 are SGHRS and YFSETQ. The V segment lost 4 bases and the J segment 1 base; nucleotides outside the gene matches: 5. The CDR3 runs to 15 residues. CDR3 protein: CASSPSGASYNEQFF. The CDR3 DNA sequence: TGCGCCAGCAGCCCCAGCGGGGCTTCCTACAATGAGCAGTTCTTC.

The table lists this clone with a count of one. CDR3 region: CASSLAWGANYGYTF. The CDR3 bases are TGTGCCAGCAGCCTTGCCTGGGGAGCCAACTATGGCTACACCTTC. The genes are TRBV16 and TRBJ1-2; D gene unclear. The V gene lost 4 bases and the J gene lost 2 bases, with 14 bases spanning the gap. CDR3 size: 15 residues. Germline assignment: CDR1 KGHSY and CDR2 FQNENV.

The chain employs TRBV2 and TRBJ1-4; 8 nucleotides agree with TRBD1. CDR1 is SNHLY and CDR2 is FYNNEI in the germline V gene. This CDR3 spans 14 amino acids. The ends lost 7 bases at V and 4 bases at J; junction bases unmatched: 5. CDR3 in DNA: TGTGCCAGCAAAAAGACAGGGGTTAATGAAAAACTGTTTTTT. Encoded protein: CASKKTGVNEKLFF.

This clone was observed once. The chain uses TRBV19 and TRBJ1-1; no firm D call. The CDR3 has 14 residues. The germline V and J ends were trimmed by 8 bases and 10 bases, with 23 bases remaining between them. The V gene's germline CDR1 is LNHDA and CDR2 SQIVND (reference sequence). CDR3 nucleotides: TGTGCCAGTTCAAAATCGATAAATGAGGGAGGAGCTTTCTTT. Its protein product is CASSKSINEGGAFF.

The chain combines TRBV5-6 with TRBJ1-1; D remains ambiguous. In germline, CDR1 is SGHDT, CDR2 YYEEEE. This CDR3 has 15 amino acids. V dropped 0 bases and J dropped 4 bases, with 13 bases sitting between them. CDR3 sequence: CASSLVRAYGTEAFF. CDR3 DNA sequence: TGTGCCAGCAGCTTGGTTAGGGCATACGGCACTGAAGCTTTCTTT.

The count of this clone is one. The gene calls are TRBV5-1 and TRBJ1-2; TRBD1 aligns across 7 bases. CDR3 length: 16 residues. Looked up from germline, CDR1 is SGHRS and CDR2 is YFSETQ. V shed 0 bases and J 1 base; nucleotides not matched to a gene: 6. The CDR3 nucleotides are TGCGCCAGCAGCTTGGCTGGGACAGCGATTAACTATGGCTACACCTTC. This gives the protein CASSLAGTAINYGYTF.

The gene calls are TRBV15 and TRBJ2-1, with TRBD2 matching 7 bases. The junction had 13 bases not matched to a gene; V was cut back by 5 bases and J by 0 bases. CDR1 is LNHNV and CDR2 is YYDKDF in the germline V gene (reference sequence). The CDR3 sequence is 18 residues long. The CDR3 reads CATSFHGGGRSSYNEQFF. In nucleotides, the CDR3 is TGTGCCACCAGCTTCCACGGGGGAGGGAGGAGCTCCTACAATGAGCAGTTCTTC.

The chain is built from TRBV7-9 and TRBJ2-3; TRBD2 matches at 7 bases. There are 13 residues in the CDR3. The V gene end was trimmed by 4 bases and the J gene end by 4 bases; junction bases not matched to a gene: 2. CDR1 is SEHNR and CDR2 is FQNEAQ in the germline V gene (reference sequence). The CDR3 protein is CASSSTSADTQYF. The CDR3 DNA reads TGTGCCAGCAGCTCAACTAGCGCAGATACGCAGTATTTT.

CDR3 in amino acids: CASSLDWTDTEAFF. As DNA, the CDR3 is TGTGCCAGCAGCTTAGATTGGACAGACACTGAAGCTTTCTTT. This sequence joins TRBV11-2 and TRBJ1-1, with D possibly TRBD1 on 6 matching bases. The V gene's germline CDR1 is SGHAT and CDR2 FQNNGV. Trimming removed 0 bases from V and 3 bases from J, with 8 bases in between. The CDR3 totals 14 residues. Supplemented by reference TRBV11-2 and TRBJ1-1, the full variable domain reads EAGVAQSPRYKIIEKRQSVAFWCNPISGHATLYWYQQILGQGPKLLIQFQNNGVVDDSQLPKDRFSAERLKGVDSTLKIQPAKLEDSAVYLCASSLDWTDTEAFFGQGTRLTVV.

The chain links TRBV29-1 to TRBJ1-1, with D perhaps TRBD1 (5 bases). CDR1 and CDR2 (germline): SQVTM, ANQGSEA. The CDR3 has 13 amino acids. V was clipped by 4 bases and J by 3 bases, with 12 bases between them. CDR3: CSVAAGRDTEAFF. CDR3 DNA sequence: TGCAGCGTTGCTGCAGGGAGGGACACTGAAGCTTTCTTT.

The rearrangement links TRBV19 to TRBJ1-2; the match to TRBD1 covers 12 bases. Trimming took 6 bases from V and 4 from J; bases not matched to a gene: 6. CDR1 is LNHDA, CDR2 SQIVND, per germline (reference sequence). CDR3 length equals 15 residues. The DNA for the CDR3 is TGTGCCAGTAGGCCGGGACAGGGGGCTATCTATGGCTACACCTTC. Encoded protein: CASRPGQGAIYGYTF.

The rearrangement uses TRBV7-9 and TRBJ1-1, with D maybe TRBD1 (5 bases). The CDR3 length is 15 residues. Germline V CDR1 and CDR2: SEHNR, FQNEAQ (reference sequence). V was trimmed by 5 bases and J by 1 base, leaving 14 bases between them. The CDR3 loop is CASSRARGANTEAFF. The CDR3 bases are TGTGCCAGCAGCCGCGCGCGGGGCGCGAACACTGAAGCTTTCTTT.

The J gene is TRBJ2-7, the V gene TRBV19, with D possibly called TRBD1 or TRBD2 (5 bases each). Germline CDR1 is LNHDA and CDR2 is SQIVND (reference sequence). V was trimmed by 5 bases and J by 4 bases, leaving 12 bases between them. The CDR3 is 13 amino acids. The CDR3 spells CASSGGPRYEQYF. CDR3 nucleotides: TGTGCCAGTAGTGGGGGACCCCGGTACGAGCAGTACTTC.

The chain has TRBV30 and TRBJ1-1, with TRBD1 as a possible D gene (6 bases). Germline CDR1 GTSNPN, CDR2 SVGIG (reference sequence). The CDR3 contains 12 residues. Trimming removed 2 bases at V and 11 bases at J, with 15 bases between. Here the CDR3 DNA reads TGTGCCTGGAGTCAATTACAGGGCAGGGCTTTCTTT. Protein: CAWSQLQGRAFF.

The genes are TRBV19 and TRBJ1-2; TRBD1 aligns across 7 bases. The CDR3 has 15 amino acids. Germline V gene sequence: CDR1 LNHDA, CDR2 SQIVND (reference sequence). After removal of 3 bases from V and 0 bases from J, the junction contained 4 bases not matched to a gene. The CDR3 region has the DNA TGTGCCAGTAGTATGGGGACAGCTTCTAACTATGGCTACACCTTC. Its translation: CASSMGTASNYGYTF.

The V and J genes are TRBV18 and TRBJ1-2; possible D gene TRBD1, 5 bases. V lost 3 bases to trimming and J lost 5 bases, with 22 bases between them. Per germline, CDR1 KGHSH and CDR2 LQKENI. The CDR3 is 17 amino acids. The CDR3 DNA reads as TGTGCCAGCTCACCCCAGGGATCTCCCGGGCCGGTATATGGCTACACCTTC. It translates to CASSPQGSPGPVYGYTF.

A word on this clone: Different DNA sequences within this sample yield the same CDR3. This chain connects TRBV27 to TRBJ1-1; unclear D gene. With 0 bases removed from V and 1 base from J, the gap between germline ends came to 12 bases. CDR1 is MNHEY and CDR2 is SMNVEV in the germline V gene (reference sequence). The CDR3 extends over 16 amino acids. CDR3 region: CASSLSRGIGNTEAFF. CDR3 nucleotides: TGTGCCAGCAGTTTATCAAGAGGGATCGGGAACACTGAAGCTTTCTTT.

The genes are TRBV5-1 and TRBJ1-4; D is undetermined. The CDR3 runs 13 residues. Germline assignment: CDR1 SGHRS and CDR2 YFSETQ. The V gene lost 0 bases and the J gene lost 7 bases, with 7 bases spanning the gap. The CDR3 spells CASSLGSLEKLFF. CDR3 coding DNA: TGCGCCAGCAGCTTGGGCAGCCTTGAAAAACTGTTTTTT.

The chain carries TRBV18 and TRBJ2-1; D uncertain. This CDR3 comprises 19 residues. Trimming shortened V by 4 bases and J by 6 bases, and 28 bases separated the two germline ends. Germline V CDR1 and CDR2: KGHSH, LQKENI. DNA for the CDR3: TGTGCCAGCTCACAGGTCCGTGGGGTAGCCGAGGTCGGTGGCAATGAGCAGTTCTTC. This translates into CASSQVRGVAEVGGNEQFF. The full variable domain, completed using reference TRBV18 and TRBJ2-1, is NAGVMQNPRHLVRRRGQEARLRCSPMKGHSHVYWYRQLPEEGLKFMVYLQKENIIDESGMPKERFSAEFPKEGPSILRIQQVVRGDSAAYFCASSQVRGVAEVGGNEQFFGPGTRLTVL.

The rearrangement joins TRBV18 to TRBJ1-1; tentative D call: TRBD1 (5 bases). The CDR3 runs to 14 residues. CDR1 and CDR2 (germline): KGHSH, LQKENI. V dropped 3 bases and J dropped 0 bases, with 8 bases sitting between them. The CDR3 protein is CASSPREMNTEAFF. CDR3 coding DNA: TGTGCCAGCTCACCCAGGGAGATGAACACTGAAGCTTTCTTT.

The rearrangement joins TRBV5-5 to TRBJ2-7; 12 nucleotides match TRBD2. Germline V gene sequence: CDR1 SGHKS, CDR2 YYEKEE (reference sequence). After removal of 3 bases from V and 2 bases from J, the junction contained 9 bases not matched to a gene. There are 17 residues in the CDR3. CDR3 in DNA: TGTGCCAGCAGCTCTTCCGGGACTAGCGGGCAAGCCTACGAGCAGTACTTC. Residues: CASSSSGTSGQAYEQYF.

About this clone: The sample holds other DNA sequences that translate to the same CDR3. The V gene is TRBV11-2, the J gene TRBJ1-1; TRBD1 is a possible D gene (5 bases). CDR1 and CDR2 from the germline V gene are SGHAT and FQNNGV. V lost 5 bases to trimming and J lost 0 bases, with 10 bases between them. The length of the CDR3 is 14 residues. Here the CDR3 reads CASSLGALNTEAFF. CDR3 DNA: TGTGCCAGCAGCCTAGGGGCATTGAACACTGAAGCTTTCTTT.